These 22 T cell receptor beta chains were sequenced from one sample in a study of T cell repertoires in cytomegalovirus infection. TCRdb re-derived calls from the reads in MiXCR, one entry per CDR3 protein. The sample has under 850,000 distinct CDR3 sequences; roughly 35% are singletons. The sample was PBMCs. Every receptor here comes from a human donor in good health (CMV status not recorded). Some clones in this sample may be carry-over from other donors' samples.

This chain joins TRBV27 and TRBJ2-7, with TRBD1 matching 7 bases. The V gene end was trimmed by 5 bases and the J gene end by 4 bases; junction bases not matched to a gene: 11. The CDR3 is made up of 15 amino acids. Germline assignment: CDR1 MNHEY and CDR2 SMNVEV (reference sequence). The CDR3: CASSPRQGHSYEQYF. The DNA of the CDR3 is TGTGCCAGCAGTCCCCGACAGGGACACTCTTACGAGCAGTACTTC.

This chain links TRBV2 with TRBJ1-2; the D is unclear. The germline CDR1 and CDR2 sequences are SNHLY and FYNNEI. The CDR3 contains 13 residues. The V end was cut by 8 bases, the J end by 4 bases, with 14 bases between. CDR3 DNA sequence: TGTGCCAGCGGGATAGACATAGGCTATGGCTACACCTTC. Its protein is CASGIDIGYGYTF. Based on the CDR3 plus reference TRBV2 and TRBJ1-2, the full variable domain is EPEVTQTPSHQVTQMGQEVILRCVPISNHLYFYWYRQILGQKVEFLVSFYNNEISEKSEIFDDQFSVERPDGSNFTLKIRSTKLEDSAMYFCASGIDIGYGYTFGSGTRLTVV.

For this clonotype: A junction end diverges from the germline sequence, so it may reflect a read error. The chain is built from TRBV28 and TRBJ2-3; 7 bases map to TRBD1. The CDR3 covers 19 residues. CDR1 is MDHEN and CDR2 is SYDVKM in the germline V gene. CDR3 in amino acids: CASTKARGSGGPRGDSQYF. The CDR3 nucleotides read TGTGCCAGCACCAAGGCCCGAGGGTCAGGGGGACCCCGGGGAGATTCGCAGTATTTT.

A few counts support this clonotype. The rearrangement joins TRBV11-2 to TRBJ2-4, with a weak D call TRBD2 (6 bases). V was clipped by 1 base and J by 7 bases, with 8 bases between them. The germline gives CDR1 SGHAT, CDR2 FQNNGV. The CDR3 contains 13 residues. The CDR3 sequence: CASSLVRDNIQYF. The CDR3 nucleotides are TGTGCCAGCAGCTTAGTGCGGGACAACATTCAGTACTTC. The entire variable domain, with the rest obtained from reference TRBV11-2 and TRBJ2-4, is as follows: EAGVAQSPRYKIIEKRQSVAFWCNPISGHATLYWYQQILGQGPKLLIQFQNNGVVDDSQLPKDRFSAERLKGVDSTLKIQPAKLEDSAVYLCASSLVRDNIQYFGAGTRLSVL.

This clonotype turned up a few times. The V and J genes are TRBV27 and TRBJ2-3; 8 bases are a match to TRBD1. V lost 6 bases, J lost 4 bases, and 21 bases stayed unmatched. CDR1 and CDR2 from the germline V gene are MNHEY and SMNVEV (reference sequence). The CDR3 spans 19 residues. CDR3: CASRPLEPSGQGSPDTQYF. In nucleotides, the CDR3 is TGTGCCAGCAGACCGTTAGAACCCTCTGGACAGGGTAGTCCAGATACGCAGTATTTT.

The gene calls are TRBV9 and TRBJ2-3; TRBD2 agrees at 9 bases. V lost 4 bases and J lost 3; bases outside the gene matches: 9. CDR1 and CDR2 from the germline V gene are SGDLS and YYNGEE. This CDR3 has 16 amino acids. CDR3 sequence: CASSTQAGGTTDTQYF. Written as DNA, the CDR3 is TGTGCCAGCAGCACCCAAGCGGGGGGTACAACAGATACGCAGTATTTT.

The chain recombines TRBV28 with TRBJ1-2; possibly TRBD1 for D (6 bases). The germline gives CDR1 MDHEN, CDR2 SYDVKM. This CDR3 is built from 14 residues. V gave up 1 base and J gave up 5 bases, with 11 bases separating them. CDR3 loop: CASSLFLQGYGYTF. The CDR3 DNA follows: TGTGCCAGCAGTTTATTCCTCCAGGGGTATGGCTACACCTTC.

The DNA of the CDR3 is TGCAGTGCAACTCGGGGGAGCTCCTACAATGAGCAGTTCTTC. It specifies CSATRGSSYNEQFF. The chain recombines TRBV20-1 with TRBJ2-1; D is perhaps TRBD2 (6 bases). V was cut by 6 bases and J by 0 bases, with 12 bases left in between. The length of the CDR3 is 14 residues. Germline lookup yields CDR1 DFQATT and CDR2 SNEGSKA (reference sequence).

This clonotype has only a few counts. The chain carries TRBV28 and TRBJ1-5; tentatively, D is TRBD1 (6 bases). From germline, CDR1 is MDHEN and CDR2 SYDVKM. The CDR3 loop spans 15 amino acids. Trimming removed 10 bases at V and 0 bases at J, with 16 bases between. CDR3 in DNA: TGTGCCATCGAAGGGGGTTCTAATAGCAATCAGCCCCAGCATTTT. Its protein product is CAIEGGSNSNQPQHF.

The chain has TRBV5-1 and TRBJ2-7, with D perhaps given as TRBD1 or TRBD2 (5 bases each). V dropped 2 bases and J dropped 13 bases, with 19 bases sitting between them. Germline CDR1 reads SGHRS; CDR2 reads YFSETQ. The CDR3 contains 13 residues. The CDR3 region is CASSLDGLGDHYF. The CDR3 region has the DNA TGCGCCAGCAGCTTAGACGGGCTAGGGGACCATTACTTC.

This rearrangement joins TRBV27 to TRBJ1-2; 11 bases are a match to TRBD1. Germline V gene lookup returns CDR1 MNHEY and CDR2 SMNVEV (reference sequence). Trimming cost V 6 bases and J 7 bases; bases outside gene matches: 7. This CDR3 contains 14 residues. The CDR3 loop reads CASSPDRGRSGYTF. CDR3 DNA sequence: TGTGCCAGCAGCCCGGACAGGGGGCGGAGTGGCTACACCTTC.

This clonotype was seen a handful of times. CDR3 in DNA: TGTGCCAGCAGCTTGTCTCTGGAACAGTCGTACACTGAAGCTTTCTTT. This translates into CASSLSLEQSYTEAFF. The genes are TRBV5-4 and TRBJ1-1; D remains ambiguous. Germline CDR1 and CDR2: SGHNT and YYREEE (reference sequence). The CDR3 has 16 residues. V lost 1 base and J lost 3, with 16 bases in between. The whole variable domain, remainder taken from reference TRBV5-4 and TRBJ1-1, is ETGVTQSPTHLIKTRGQQVTLRCSSQSGHNTVSWYQQALGQGPQFIFQYYREEENGRGNFPPRFSGLQFPNYSSELNVNALELDDSALYLCASSLSLEQSYTEAFFGQGTRLTVV.

The chain couples TRBV6-1 to TRBJ1-5; a possible D gene is TRBD1 (6 bases). Deletions cut 3 bases from V and 6 bases from J, with 18 bases between. The CDR3 runs 16 residues. Germline V gene data show CDR1 as MNHNS and CDR2 as SASEGT. The DNA of the CDR3 is TGTGCCAGCAGTGACCGTACAGGGAAAGGAGGTCAGCCCCAGCATTTT. Amino acid sequence: CASSDRTGKGGQPQHF.

A word on this clonotype: A read error is likely, as this CDR3 ends without the conserved phenylalanine or tryptophan. V gene TRBV7-9 combines with J gene TRBJ2-6, with a possible D match to TRBD1 (5 bases). There are 15 residues in the CDR3. Germline V gene sequence: CDR1 SEHNR, CDR2 FQNEAQ (reference sequence). The CDR3 loop reads CASSAKGSGANVLTC. The CDR3 DNA reads as TGTGCCAGCAGCGCGAAGGGCTCTGGGGCCAACGTTCTGACTTGC.

Comment on this clonotype: A much bigger clone sits one base away, suggesting this may be a read error. V usage is TRBV7-2 and J usage is TRBJ2-1; tentative D call: TRBD1 (6 bases). Germline V gives CDR1 SGHTA, CDR2 FQGNSA. Trimming left V 1 base short and J 9 bases short, with 22 bases between. There are 17 residues in the CDR3. As DNA, the CDR3 is TGTGCCAGCAGCTTAGTATCCCGCAGGGGAAGAGGTCGTGAGCAGTTCTTC. The encoded protein is CASSLVSRRGRGREQFF.

The rearrangement joins TRBV7-2 to TRBJ2-2; 7 positions match TRBD2. V trimming: 5 bases; J trimming: 7 bases; junction bases outside the gene matches: 4. Germline V gene lookup returns CDR1 SGHTA and CDR2 FQGNSA. CDR3 size: 13 residues. Written as DNA, the CDR3 is TGTGCCAGCAGCCGGGAGGCGGTCGGGGAGCTGTTTTTT. This sequence encodes CASSREAVGELFF.

This chain links TRBV7-2 with TRBJ1-4; 7 nucleotides line up with TRBD1. With V trimmed by 3 bases and J by 4 bases, 2 bases remained unmatched. This CDR3 region has 14 residues. Looked up from germline, CDR1 is SGHTA and CDR2 is FQGNSA. The DNA of the CDR3 is TGTGCCAGCAGCTTGGACAGGATTAATGAAAAACTGTTTTTT. Protein product: CASSLDRINEKLFF.

This clonotype was detected only a few times. The gene calls are TRBV4-1 and TRBJ1-3; D not resolved. Germline lookup yields CDR1 MGHRA and CDR2 YSYEKL. V was cut by 2 bases and J by 4 bases, with 6 bases left in between. This CDR3 has 13 residues. CDR3 protein: CASSQSRGNTIYF. The CDR3 region has the DNA TGCGCCAGCAGCCAATCGCGGGGAAACACCATATATTTT.

The sample holds a few counts of this clonotype. The chain has TRBV7-2 and TRBJ2-2; TRBD2 matches at 9 bases. The CDR3 length is 15 residues. Germline V gene sequence: CDR1 SGHTA, CDR2 FQGNSA. V shed 5 bases, J shed 7 bases, and the junction held 8 bases outside the gene matches. Here the CDR3 reads CASSPSSGVGGELFF. CDR3 coding DNA: TGTGCCAGCAGCCCATCTAGCGGGGTGGGCGGGGAGCTGTTTTTT. The full variable domain, rest sourced from reference TRBV7-2 and TRBJ2-2, is GAGVSQSPSNKVTEKGKDVELRCDPISGHTALYWYRQSLGQGLEFLIYFQGNSAPDKSGLPSDRFSAERTGGSVSTLTIQRTQQEDSAVYLCASSPSSGVGGELFFGEGSRLTVL.

This clonotype occurred a few times. J is TRBJ1-2 and V is TRBV6-6; D may be TRBD1 (6 bases). Trimming pared 6 bases from V and 3 bases from J, leaving 14 bases between. The CDR3 contains 14 residues. Germline lookup yields CDR1 MNHNY and CDR2 SVGAGI (reference sequence). As DNA, the CDR3 is TGTGCCAGCAGCGCTTGGACAGTTGACTATGGCTACACCTTC. This encodes CASSAWTVDYGYTF.

The J gene is TRBJ2-1, the V gene TRBV12-3 or TRBV12-4; 11 bases align to TRBD1. V lost 5 bases, J lost 8 bases, and 8 bases stayed unmatched. This CDR3 has 15 amino acids. CDR3 amino acids: CASSPFGTGGDEQFF. In DNA form, the CDR3 reads TGTGCCAGCAGTCCCTTCGGGACAGGGGGAGATGAGCAGTTCTTC.

This clonotype was detected a few times. The rearrangement joins TRBV28 to TRBJ1-6; 11 positions match TRBD1. V lost 6 bases to trimming and J lost 1 base; unmatched junction nucleotides: 5. The CDR3 covers 17 residues. Germline assignment: CDR1 MDHEN and CDR2 SYDVKM. This CDR3 is CASRDRGRGSYNSPLHF. In DNA, the CDR3 is TGTGCCAGCAGGGACAGGGGGCGAGGGTCCTATAATTCACCCCTCCACTTT.